The present T cell receptor (beta chain) was sequenced within a study of control samples from healthy donors and cancer patients. V lost 0 bases and J lost 2, with 9 bases in between. The CDR3 loop spans 15 amino acids. Germline CDR1 is LNHNV and CDR2 is YYDKDF (reference sequence). Repertoires were generated with immunoSEQ multiplex PCR, while TCRdb's copy carries only in-frame clones and drops some. The sample carries under 70,000 clones, 90% to 97% recorded once. This clonotype was obtained from a woman aged 18-29 years in good health. The chain carries TRBV15 and TRBJ2-3; D ambiguous. The sequencing input was blood. The CDR3 region is CATSREGVYTDTQYF. The CDR3 region has the DNA TGTGCCACCAGCAGAGAAGGCGTTTACACAGATACGCAGTATTTT.